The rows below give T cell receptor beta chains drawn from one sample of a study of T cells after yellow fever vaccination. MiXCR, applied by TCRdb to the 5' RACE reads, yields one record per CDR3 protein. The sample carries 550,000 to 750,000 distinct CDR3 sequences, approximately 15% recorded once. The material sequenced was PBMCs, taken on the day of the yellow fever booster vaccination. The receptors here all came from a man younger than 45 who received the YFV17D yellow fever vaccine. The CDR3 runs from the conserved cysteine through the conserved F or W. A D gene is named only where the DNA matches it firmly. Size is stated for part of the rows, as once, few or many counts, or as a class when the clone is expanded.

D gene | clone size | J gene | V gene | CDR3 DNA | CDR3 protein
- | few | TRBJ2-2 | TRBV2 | TGTGCCAGCAGTAAACTAGTTAGCAACACCGGGGAGCTGTTTTTT | CASSKLVSNTGELFF
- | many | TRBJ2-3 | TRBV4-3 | TGCGCCAGCAGCCAAGGGGGAGGCACAGATACGCAGTATTTT | CASSQGGGTDTQYF
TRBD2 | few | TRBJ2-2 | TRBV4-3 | TGCGCCAGCAGCCAAGTAGCGGGAGGGCCCGCCGGGGAGCTGTTTTTT | CASSQVAGGPAGELFF
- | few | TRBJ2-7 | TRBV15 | TGTGCCACCAGCAGAGCGGCAGGGAACTACGAGCAGTACTTC | CATSRAAGNYEQYF
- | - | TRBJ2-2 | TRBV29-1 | TGCAGCGTTGTTGGCTACACCGGGGAGCTGTTTTTT | CSVVGYTGELFF
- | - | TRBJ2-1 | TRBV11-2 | TGTGCCAGCAGCTTGCGGGTGGGCTCCTACAATGAGCAGTTCTTC | CASSLRVGSYNEQFF
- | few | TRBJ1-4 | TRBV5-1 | TGCGCCAGCAGCTTGGAACAACGCAATGAAAAACTGTTTTTT | CASSLEQRNEKLFF
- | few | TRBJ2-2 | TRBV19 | TGTGCCAGTATGGAAGGGGGAACTTACGCCGGGGAGCTGTTTTTT | CASMEGGTYAGELFF
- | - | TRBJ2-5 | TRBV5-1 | TGCGCCACAACCGATCAAGAGACCCAGTACTTC | CATTDQETQYF
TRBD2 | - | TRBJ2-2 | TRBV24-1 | TGTGCCACCAGTGGGGCTAGCGGGAACACCGGGGAGCTGTTTTTT | CATSGASGNTGELFF
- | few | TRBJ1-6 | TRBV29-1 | TGCAGCGCCGGCGGGGGGGGTTCACCCCTCCACTTT | CSAGGGGSPLHF
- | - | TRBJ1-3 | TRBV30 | TGTGCCTGGAGTGTACCCTGGGGGGTGTATAACACCATATATTTT | CAWSVPWGVYNTIYF
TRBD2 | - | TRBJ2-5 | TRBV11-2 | TGTGCCAGCAGCCAACCGGGACTAGCGGGAGGGCCGCAAGAGACCCAGTACTTC | CASSQPGLAGGPQETQYF
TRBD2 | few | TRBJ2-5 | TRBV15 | TGTGCCACCAGCAGAGATTGGCTAGCGGGAGAAGAGACCCAGTACTTC | CATSRDWLAGEETQYF